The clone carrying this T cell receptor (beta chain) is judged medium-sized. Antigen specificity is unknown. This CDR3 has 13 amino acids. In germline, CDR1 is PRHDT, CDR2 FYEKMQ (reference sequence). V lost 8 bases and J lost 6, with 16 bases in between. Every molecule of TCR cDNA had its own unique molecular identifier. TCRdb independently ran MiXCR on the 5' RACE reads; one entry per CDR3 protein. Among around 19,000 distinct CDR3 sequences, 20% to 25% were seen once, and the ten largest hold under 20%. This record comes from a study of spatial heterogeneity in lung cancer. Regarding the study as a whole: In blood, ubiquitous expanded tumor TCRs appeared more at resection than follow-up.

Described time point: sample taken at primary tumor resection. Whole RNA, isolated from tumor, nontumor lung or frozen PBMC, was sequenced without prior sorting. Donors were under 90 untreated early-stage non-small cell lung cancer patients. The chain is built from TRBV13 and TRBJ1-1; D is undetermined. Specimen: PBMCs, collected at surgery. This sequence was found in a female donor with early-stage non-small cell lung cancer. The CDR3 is CASRVRMLPEAFF. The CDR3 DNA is TGTGCCAGCCGGGTTAGGATGTTACCTGAAGCTTTCTTT.